A single sample is the source of the 17 T cell receptor beta chains below, sequenced in a study of T-cell reconstitution after alpha-beta-depleted transplantation in children. Preparation of the TCRbeta library was carried out with unique molecular identifiers. TCRdb recomputed calls from the PCR reads with MiXCR, one row per CDR3 protein. The data hold roughly 610,000 distinct CDR3 sequences, with 10% to 13% observed a single time. Here the sequenced sample was PBMCs from the stem cell graft donor, taken from the stem cell graft. The receptors come from a human donor who donated a stem cell graft to a child with acute myeloid leukemia.

The chain links TRBV6-2 or TRBV6-3 to TRBJ1-5, with 8 bases lining up with TRBD1. Germline CDR1 and CDR2: MNHEY and SVGEGT. Unmatched junction bases numbered 13, after V lost 5 bases and J lost 7 bases. This CDR3 contains 16 residues. The CDR3 spells CASSSFSGQGDQPQHF. The CDR3 DNA sequence: TGTGCCAGCAGTAGCTTCTCCGGACAGGGAGACCAGCCCCAGCATTTT.

This clonotype was counted between two and nine times. CDR3 region: CASSSIIGYNEQFF. The DNA of the CDR3 is TGCGCCAGCAGCTCGATCATTGGGTACAATGAGCAGTTCTTC. This chain uses TRBV5-1 with TRBJ2-1; D gene ambiguous. CDR1 is SGHRS and CDR2 is YFSETQ in the germline V gene. The CDR3 runs to 14 residues. The V gene lost 3 bases and the J gene lost 4 bases, with 11 bases spanning the gap.

This clonotype was recorded a few times. J is TRBJ2-5 and V is TRBV25-1, with 7 bases that match TRBD1. Germline V lookup: CDR1 MGHDK, CDR2 SYGVNS. The CDR3 spans 16 residues. The V gene end was trimmed by 3 bases and the J gene end by 5 bases; junction bases not matched to a gene: 12. This chain's CDR3 is CASSEPKAGGEETQYF. The CDR3 DNA is TGTGCCAGCAGTGAGCCAAAGGCAGGGGGTGAGGAGACCCAGTACTTC.

The rearrangement links TRBV7-2 to TRBJ2-3; D is unresolved. The CDR3 is made up of 11 amino acids. The V gene's germline CDR1 is SGHTA and CDR2 FQGNSA. Trimming took off 1 base at V and 10 bases at J, with 6 bases between the two ends. CDR3 nucleotides: TGTGCCAGCAGCTTAGAGGCGGCGCAGTATTTT. Residues: CASSLEAAQYF.

This clonotype has more than one count but fewer than ten. V usage is TRBV2 and J usage is TRBJ2-7; no reliable D call. The CDR3 is 10 amino acids. Between the trimmed V and J ends, which lost 6 bases and 3 bases, there was a span of 3 bases. Germline V gene sequence: CDR1 SNHLY, CDR2 FYNNEI. The CDR3 is CASRGYEQYF. The CDR3 nucleotides are TGTGCCAGCAGGGGCTACGAGCAGTACTTC.

J is TRBJ2-5 and V is TRBV7-2; D is undetermined. The CDR3 contains 15 residues. CDR1 SGHTA and CDR2 FQGNSA come from the germline V gene. The V end lost 0 bases, the J end lost 5 bases, and 13 bases lay between the germline ends. The CDR3 DNA follows: TGTGCCAGCAGCTTAGCCCTCCAAGACGGGGAGACCCAGTACTTC. It translates to CASSLALQDGETQYF.

This clonotype appeared a few times. The chain couples TRBV20-1 to TRBJ2-3; TRBD2 matches at 12 bases. V dropped 6 bases and J dropped 5; count of bases not matched to a gene: 9. The CDR3 runs 15 residues. The germline CDR1 and CDR2 sequences are DFQATT and SNEGSKA (reference sequence). Here the CDR3 DNA reads TGCAGTGCGAGAAGGACTAGCGGGATATTAGATACGCAGTATTTT. It specifies CSARRTSGILDTQYF.

This clonotype was observed many times. The chain carries TRBV29-1 and TRBJ1-2; a weak D match, TRBD1 (5 bases). Trimming stripped 2 bases from V and 2 bases from J, with 12 bases between. CDR3 length: 14 residues. Germline CDR1 SQVTM, CDR2 ANQGSEA. The CDR3 loop reads CSVETGTENYGYTF. CDR3 bases: TGCAGCGTTGAAACGGGGACGGAAAACTATGGCTACACCTTC.

This clonotype was recorded many times. V and J are TRBV27 and TRBJ2-1; TRBD2 aligns across 9 bases. Germline assignment: CDR1 MNHEY and CDR2 SMNVEV (reference sequence). The CDR3 sequence is 17 residues long. Unmatched junction bases numbered 9, after V lost 2 bases and J lost 4 bases. The CDR3 nucleotides read TGTGCCAGCAGTTTACGCCTCCTAGCGGGGTCTTACAATGAGCAGTTCTTC. Protein sequence: CASSLRLLAGSYNEQFF.

This clonotype appeared many times. The J gene is TRBJ2-7, the V gene TRBV20-1; D is ambiguous. The V and J ends lost 1 base and 7 bases respectively, with 17 bases between them. The CDR3 spans 14 residues. Germline CDR1 and CDR2: DFQATT and SNEGSKA (reference sequence). The CDR3 sequence is CSARGIKGGFEQYF. Written as DNA, the CDR3 is TGCAGTGCTAGAGGGATAAAAGGCGGATTTGAGCAGTACTTC.

With respect to this clonotype: The junction and the germline gene differ at one end; a read error may be behind it. This chain uses TRBV7-9 with TRBJ1-5; D possibly corresponds to TRBD1 (6 bases). CDR3 length equals 14 residues. In germline, CDR1 is SEHNR, CDR2 FQNEAQ (reference sequence). The CDR3, as DNA: TGTGCCAGCAGCCAACAGGGAAGCAATCAGGCCCAGCATTTT. The encoded protein is CASSQQGSNQAQHF. The whole variable domain, remainder taken from reference TRBV7-9 and TRBJ1-5, is DTGVSQNPRHKITKRGQNVTFRCDPISEHNRLYWYRQTLGQGPEFLTYFQNEAQLEKSRLLSDRFSAERPKGSFSTLEIQRTEQGDSAMYLCASSQQGSNQAQHFGDGTRLSIL.

The rearrangement links TRBV5-1 to TRBJ2-5; TRBD1 matches 7 bases. The CDR3 sequence is 14 residues long. V was clipped by 2 bases and J by 5 bases; unmatched bases: 6. CDR1 and CDR2 from the germline V gene are SGHRS and YFSETQ. The CDR3 DNA reads TGCGCCAGCAGCTTTGTAGGGGGCGCGGAGACCCAGTACTTC. It is translated as CASSFVGGAETQYF.

This clonotype was picked up a small number of times. The chain combines TRBV29-1 with TRBJ2-2; D unclear. Trimming removed 4 bases from V and 5 bases from J, with 14 bases in between. Germline-derived CDR1 and CDR2 are SQVTM and ANQGSEA. The CDR3 spans 14 residues. Written as DNA, the CDR3 is TGCAGCGTTGTGGGTGTTGTGGCTACCGGGGAGCTGTTTTTT. Its translation is CSVVGVVATGELFF.

This sequence joins TRBV4-2 and TRBJ1-1, with D possibly matching TRBD1 (5 bases). The CDR3 contains 18 residues. From germline, CDR1 is LGHNA and CDR2 YNFKEQ. V was clipped by 1 base and J by 0 bases, with 18 bases between them. The CDR3 region has the DNA TGTGCCAGCAGCCAAGTTAGAAGCACAGGTCCCTTGAACACTGAAGCTTTCTTT. Translated: CASSQVRSTGPLNTEAFF.

The gene calls are TRBV7-3 and TRBJ2-3, with TRBD2 identical over 12 bases. Germline V gene data show CDR1 as SGHTA and CDR2 as FQGTGA. The CDR3 is 19 residues long. Trimming at V came to 1 base and at J to 6 bases, leaving 14 bases not matched to a gene. The CDR3 loop is CASSLILAGGPKSHDTQYF. CDR3 DNA sequence: TGTGCCAGCAGCTTAATCCTAGCGGGAGGGCCGAAGAGCCACGATACGCAGTATTTT.

This clonotype came up many times. V and J are TRBV20-1 and TRBJ2-1, with TRBD2 matching over 7 bases. Germline V CDR1 and CDR2: DFQATT, SNEGSKA (reference sequence). CDR3 length equals 13 residues. With V trimmed by 2 bases and J by 9 bases, 7 bases remained unmatched. CDR3 sequence (DNA): TGCAGTGCTAGACACGGACTAGTAGGTGAGCAGTTCTTC. This encodes CSARHGLVGEQFF.

This clonotype was counted between two and nine times. The chain employs TRBV11-2 and TRBJ2-7; no clear D. Trimming cost V 3 bases and J 3 bases, with 9 bases left between them. Germline-derived CDR1 and CDR2 are SGHAT and FQNNGV. CDR3 length: 13 amino acids. The CDR3, as DNA: TGTGCCAGCAGCTTTGGATCGCGCTACGAGCAGTACTTC. Protein sequence: CASSFGSRYEQYF.